This TCR beta chain was identified in a study of type 1 and type 2 diabetes patients. The wider study: The whole study generated 18,976,912 paired-end reads.

Amplification started from genomic DNA. Amplification of the beta chain CDR3 used 30 forward and 13 reverse multiplex primers. MiXCR, run by TCRdb on the multiplex PCR reads, gives a single entry per CDR3 protein. The top ten clones hold roughly an eighth of a sample with 250,000 to 300,000 distinct CDR3 sequences, 40% to 50% of them seen once. The sample was peripheral blood mononuclear cells (PBMCs). The receptor was isolated from a man aged 18 to 29 with type 2 diabetes.

The CDR3: CASSLVGALNLYGYTF. In nucleotides, the CDR3 is TGTGCCAGTAGCCTAGTCGGGGCCCTAAACCTCTATGGCTACACCTTC. V is TRBV19 and J is TRBJ1-2, with a tentative D call TRBD1 (5 bases). The germline V gene has CDR1 LNHDA and CDR2 SQIVND (reference sequence). The CDR3 consists of 16 residues. The V end was cut by 6 bases, the J end by 4 bases, with 21 bases between. Full variable domain (outside the CDR3, taken from reference TRBV19 and TRBJ1-2): DGGITQSPKYLFRKEGQNVTLSCEQNLNHDAMYWYRQDPGQGLRLIYYSQIVNDFQKGDIAEGYSVSREKKESFPLTVTSAQKNPTAFYLCASSLVGALNLYGYTFGSGTRLTVV.